This entry concerns a single TCR beta chain. The data originate from a study of blood T cell repertoires in COVID-19. Trimming took off 6 bases at V and 2 bases at J, with 14 bases between the two ends. The CDR3 consists of 14 residues. Germline assignment: CDR1 LNHDA and CDR2 SQIVND (reference sequence). This table comes from immunoSEQ multiplex PCR, and its TCRdb copy is limited to in-frame clones, with some not included. This table has over 200,000 clones, around 90% appearing once. The material sequenced was PBMCs or T cells enriched from blood (not recorded which). The origin of this receptor is a man under 40 who had been exposed to COVID-19. The chain has TRBV19 and TRBJ2-7, with D possibly matching TRBD1 (7 bases). The CDR3 DNA is TGTGCCAGTAGCCCAGGGGGGTTGACCTACGAGCAGTACTTC. It codes for CASSPGGLTYEQYF. Based on the CDR3 plus reference TRBV19 and TRBJ2-7, the full variable domain is DGGITQSPKYLFRKEGQNVTLSCEQNLNHDAMYWYRQDPGQGLRLIYYSQIVNDFQKGDIAEGYSVSREKKESFPLTVTSAQKNPTAFYLCASSPGGLTYEQYFGPGTRLTVT.